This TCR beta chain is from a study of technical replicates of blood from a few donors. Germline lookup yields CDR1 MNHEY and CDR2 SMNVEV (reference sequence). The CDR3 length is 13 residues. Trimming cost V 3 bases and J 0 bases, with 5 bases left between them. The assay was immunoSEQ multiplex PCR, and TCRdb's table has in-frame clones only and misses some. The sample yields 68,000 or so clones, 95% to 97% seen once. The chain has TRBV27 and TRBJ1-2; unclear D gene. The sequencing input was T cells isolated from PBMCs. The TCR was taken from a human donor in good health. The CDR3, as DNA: TGTGCCAGCAGTTTTGAGGCTAACTATGGCTACACCTTC. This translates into CASSFEANYGYTF.